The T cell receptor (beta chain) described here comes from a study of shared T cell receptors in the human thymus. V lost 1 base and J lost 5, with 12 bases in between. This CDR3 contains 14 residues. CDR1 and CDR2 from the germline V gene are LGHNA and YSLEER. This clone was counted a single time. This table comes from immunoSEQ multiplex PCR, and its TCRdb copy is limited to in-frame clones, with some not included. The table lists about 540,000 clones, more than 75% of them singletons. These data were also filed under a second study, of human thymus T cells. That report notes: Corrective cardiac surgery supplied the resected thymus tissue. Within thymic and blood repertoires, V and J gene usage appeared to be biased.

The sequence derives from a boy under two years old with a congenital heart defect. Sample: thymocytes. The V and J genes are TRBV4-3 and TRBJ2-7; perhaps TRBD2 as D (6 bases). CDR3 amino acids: CASSQAPGGDEQYF. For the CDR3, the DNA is TGCGCCAGCAGCCAAGCCCCAGGAGGGGACGAGCAGTACTTC.